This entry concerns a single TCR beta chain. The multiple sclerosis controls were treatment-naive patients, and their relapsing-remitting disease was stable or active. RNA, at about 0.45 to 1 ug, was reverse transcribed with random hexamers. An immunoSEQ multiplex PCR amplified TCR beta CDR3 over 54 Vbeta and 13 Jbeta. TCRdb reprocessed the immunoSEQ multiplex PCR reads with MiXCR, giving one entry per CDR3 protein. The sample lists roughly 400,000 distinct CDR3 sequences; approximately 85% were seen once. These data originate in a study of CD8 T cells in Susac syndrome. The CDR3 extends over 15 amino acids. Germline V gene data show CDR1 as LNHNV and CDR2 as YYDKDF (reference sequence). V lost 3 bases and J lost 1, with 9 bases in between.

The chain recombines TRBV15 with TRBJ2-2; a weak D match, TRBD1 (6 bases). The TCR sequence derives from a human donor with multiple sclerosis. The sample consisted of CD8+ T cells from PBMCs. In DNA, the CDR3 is TGTGCCACCAGCAGCGACAGGATGAACACCGGGGAGCTGTTTTTT. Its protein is CATSSDRMNTGELFF.